What follows are 30 T cell receptor beta chains derived from one specimen sequenced in a study of T cell responses to AZD1222 COVID-19 vaccine. This table comes from immunoSEQ multiplex PCR, and its TCRdb copy is limited to in-frame clones, with some not included. The table has approximately 84,000 clones, 80% to 90% seen once; the top ten hold more than 9%. This material consisted of peripheral blood, taken 28 days after the second AZD1222 dose. These receptors were taken from an adult who received the AZD1222 COVID-19 vaccine.

The chain has TRBV29-1 and TRBJ2-5; D may be TRBD1 (5 bases). This CDR3 has 11 residues. CDR1 and CDR2 (germline): SQVTM, ANQGSEA. This CDR3 reads CSKGLGETQYF. CDR3 coding DNA: TGCTCGAAGGGGTTGGGTGAGACCCAGTACTTC.

The chain recombines TRBV27 with TRBJ1-1; weak D call: TRBD1 (5 bases). V was trimmed by 3 bases and J by 7 bases, leaving 9 bases between them. Germline-derived CDR1 and CDR2 are MNHEY and SMNVEV (reference sequence). The CDR3 consists of 12 residues. DNA of the CDR3: TGTGCCAGCAGTTTCCTTCAGGGTGAAGCTTTCTTT. As protein: CASSFLQGEAFF.

CDR3 residues: CASGETGVLYNEQFF. The DNA of the CDR3 is TGTGCCAGCGGGGAGACAGGGGTTCTCTACAATGAGCAGTTCTTC. The genes are TRBV25-1 and TRBJ2-1; 8 nucleotides match TRBD1. Per germline, CDR1 MGHDK and CDR2 SYGVNS. The CDR3 runs 15 residues. V was clipped by 8 bases and J by 3 bases; unmatched bases: 9. Complete variable domain (other parts from reference TRBV25-1 and TRBJ2-1): EADIYQTPRYLVIGTGKKITLECSQTMGHDKMYWYQQDPGMELHLIHYSYGVNSTEKGDLSSESTVSRIRTEHFPLTLESARPSHTSQYLCASGETGVLYNEQFFGPGTRLTVL.

The V gene is TRBV7-8, the J gene TRBJ2-2; possibly TRBD1 for D (6 bases). The CDR3 runs 15 residues. V shed 5 bases and J shed 7 bases, with 17 bases lying between them. Looked up from germline, CDR1 is SGHVS and CDR2 is FQNEAQ. CDR3 residues: CASSAGVEGVGELFF. Here the CDR3 DNA reads TGTGCCAGCAGCGCAGGGGTTGAAGGGGTCGGGGAGCTGTTTTTT.

This sequence joins TRBV11-2 and TRBJ1-6; maybe TRBD1 (6 bases). Looked up from germline, CDR1 is SGHAT and CDR2 is FQNNGV. V dropped 5 bases and J dropped 2 bases, with 16 bases sitting between them. This CDR3 has 17 residues. The CDR3 DNA is TGTGCCAGCAGCCAACACCAGGGGATCACCTATAATTCACCCCTCCACTTT. Its translation: CASSQHQGITYNSPLHF.

The chain joins TRBV29-1 to TRBJ2-1, with D tentatively TRBD1 (6 bases). Per the germline V gene, CDR1 is SQVTM and CDR2 is ANQGSEA. Trimming removed 7 bases from V and 5 bases from J, with 15 bases in between. CDR3 length: 13 amino acids. The CDR3 DNA follows: TGCAGCGCGGCCGGACAGTTCAACAATGAGCAGTTCTTC. As protein: CSAAGQFNNEQFF.

CDR3 amino acids: CASSPKWARNEKLFF. CDR3 bases: TGTGCCAGCAGTCCGAAATGGGCCCGTAATGAAAAACTGTTTTTT. The V and J genes are TRBV6-5 and TRBJ1-4, with unresolved D. The germline V gene encodes CDR1 MNHEY and CDR2 SVGAGI. Trimming removed 5 bases from V and 4 bases from J, with 14 bases in between. The length of the CDR3 is 15 residues.

Only one count was recorded for this clone. This chain connects TRBV9 to TRBJ2-1; no clear D gene. The germline CDR1 and CDR2 sequences are SGDLS and YYNGEE. This CDR3 has 15 amino acids. V lost 0 bases, J lost 2 bases, and 9 bases lay in between. CDR3 bases: TGTGCCAGCAGCGTAGGGTCGAACCCCTACAATGAGCAGTTCTTC. This sequence encodes CASSVGSNPYNEQFF.

This chain connects TRBV28 to TRBJ2-7; D is undetermined. Germline V gene data show CDR1 as MDHEN and CDR2 as SYDVKM. Trimming pared 5 bases from V and 9 bases from J, leaving 17 bases between. This CDR3 is built from 13 residues. The DNA of the CDR3 is TGTGCCAGCAGTCCAAACCCACCTAGGTGGCAGTACTTC. Amino acid sequence: CASSPNPPRWQYF.

V gene TRBV6-5 combines with J gene TRBJ2-2, with 8 bases aligning to TRBD1. Germline V CDR1 and CDR2: MNHEY, SVGAGI. The CDR3 is 15 amino acids. The V segment lost 6 bases and the J segment 4 bases; nucleotides outside the gene matches: 7. CDR3 region: CASRTQGARTGELFF. The CDR3 DNA follows: TGTGCCAGCAGGACGCAGGGGGCGCGCACCGGGGAGCTGTTTTTT.

The chain couples TRBV5-4 to TRBJ2-2; D may be TRBD1 (5 bases). CDR1 is SGHNT, CDR2 YYREEE, per germline (reference sequence). Trimming removed 0 bases at V and 6 bases at J, with 9 bases between. The CDR3 loop spans 14 amino acids. CDR3 in DNA: TGTGCCAGCAGCTTGGTAGGGGATGCCGGGGAGCTGTTTTTT. Amino acids: CASSLVGDAGELFF.

This clone was detected only a few times. CDR3 region: CASTLYLGTGSLGTDTQYF. In nucleotides, the CDR3 is TGCGCCAGCACTTTGTACCTAGGGACAGGGTCTCTGGGCACAGATACGCAGTATTTT. V gene TRBV5-1 combines with J gene TRBJ2-3, with TRBD1 matching 9 bases. The germline gives CDR1 SGHRS, CDR2 YFSETQ. There are 19 residues in the CDR3. V lost 6 bases and J lost 1; bases outside the gene matches: 18.

CDR3 residues: CASSSQRRGGLDTQYF. In nucleotides, the CDR3 is TGTGCCAGCAGCTCCCAAAGGAGAGGGGGGTTAGATACGCAGTATTTT. This chain connects TRBV7-2 to TRBJ2-3; either TRBD1 or TRBD2 may supply D (6 bases each). In germline, CDR1 is SGHTA, CDR2 FQGNSA. The germline V and J ends were trimmed by 4 bases and 5 bases, with 19 bases remaining between them. This CDR3 spans 16 amino acids.

V and J are TRBV5-1 and TRBJ2-7; possibly TRBD1 for D (5 bases). The CDR3 loop spans 16 amino acids. The germline V and J ends were trimmed by 4 bases and 0 bases, with 17 bases remaining between them. Germline values: CDR1 SGHRS, CDR2 YFSETQ. The DNA of the CDR3 is TGCGCCAGCAGCGTCCTCCCCAGGGATGCCTCCTACGAGCAGTACTTC. Protein product: CASSVLPRDASYEQYF.

This clone came up once. J is TRBJ1-2 and V is TRBV5-6; D is undetermined. Germline V gives CDR1 SGHDT, CDR2 YYEEEE. The CDR3 is made up of 13 amino acids. V shed 2 bases and J shed 4 bases, with 9 bases lying between them. The CDR3 is CASSLRATYGYTF. CDR3 bases: TGTGCCAGCAGCTTACGAGCAACCTATGGCTACACCTTC.

V is TRBV7-8 and J is TRBJ2-5, with 11 bases identical to TRBD2. Germline V CDR1 and CDR2: SGHVS, FQNEAQ. Losses at the gene ends were 3 bases for V and 4 bases for J; bases not matched to a gene: 4. The CDR3 has 15 residues. The CDR3: CASSLTSGAGETQYF. CDR3 DNA sequence: TGTGCCAGCAGCTTGACTAGCGGGGCAGGAGAGACCCAGTACTTC.

The chain has TRBV7-9 and TRBJ2-2; maybe TRBD2 (6 bases). The CDR3 loop spans 14 amino acids. V lost 5 bases and J lost 8, with 15 bases in between. CDR1 is SEHNR and CDR2 is FQNEAQ in the germline V gene (reference sequence). In DNA, the CDR3 is TGTGCCAGCAGCCACCGGGAGTCTATAGGGGAGCTGTTTTTT. This encodes CASSHRESIGELFF.

The rearrangement links TRBV7-2 to TRBJ1-3; D gene unclear. V was shortened by 5 bases and J by 0 bases, with 11 bases between the two germline ends. The CDR3 contains 15 residues. The germline CDR1 and CDR2 sequences are SGHTA and FQGNSA. This chain's CDR3 is CASSTDQNSGNTIYF. The DNA for the CDR3 is TGTGCCAGCAGCACCGATCAGAACTCTGGAAACACCATATATTTT.

The rearrangement links TRBV18 to TRBJ2-5, with 8 bases that match TRBD1. J was trimmed by 5 bases and V by 6 bases; bases with no gene match: 8. This CDR3 is 14 amino acids long. Germline CDR1 and CDR2: KGHSH and LQKENI. This chain's CDR3 is CASSPTGVLETQYF. The CDR3 DNA reads TGTGCCAGCTCGCCGACAGGGGTATTGGAGACCCAGTACTTC.

The chain joins TRBV14 to TRBJ2-5; 7 nucleotides line up with TRBD1. CDR1 is SGHDN and CDR2 is FVKESK in the germline V gene. V lost 1 base and J lost 2; bases outside the gene matches: 7. The CDR3 totals 16 residues. The CDR3: CASSQGKGARQETQYF. CDR3 coding DNA: TGTGCCAGCAGCCAAGGGAAGGGGGCCAGACAAGAGACCCAGTACTTC.

The chain uses TRBV6-4 and TRBJ1-6; 9 nucleotides agree with TRBD1. V lost 5 bases and J lost 6; bases outside the gene matches: 11. The CDR3 covers 17 residues. CDR1 MRHNA and CDR2 SNTAGT come from the germline V gene. The CDR3 nucleotides are TGTGCCAGCAGTCCGAGACAGGGGGGCGCCGTTAATTCACCCCTCCACTTT. This gives the protein CASSPRQGGAVNSPLHF.

This clone was detected only once. This chain uses TRBV28 with TRBJ1-5; 10 bases map to TRBD1. Germline lookup yields CDR1 MDHEN and CDR2 SYDVKM. The CDR3 is 15 residues long. Unmatched junction bases numbered 3, after V lost 5 bases and J lost 2 bases. This CDR3 is CASSRDRGGNQPQHF. The DNA for the CDR3 is TGTGCCAGCAGTCGGGACAGGGGCGGCAATCAGCCCCAGCATTTT.

J is TRBJ2-7 and V is TRBV9; the match to TRBD2 covers 11 bases. The CDR3 loop spans 14 amino acids. Per the germline V gene, CDR1 is SGDLS and CDR2 is YYNGEE. J gave up 6 bases and V 4 bases, and 6 bases lay outside the gene matches. The CDR3 spells CASSTRTSGGEQYF. CDR3 nucleotides: TGTGCCAGCAGCACCCGCACTAGCGGGGGCGAGCAGTACTTC.

The rearrangement links TRBV6-5 to TRBJ1-5; D not resolved. Germline V gene data show CDR1 as MNHEY and CDR2 as SVGAGI. CDR3 length: 13 residues. V shed 6 bases and J shed 6 bases, with 12 bases lying between them. The CDR3: CASRVSLSQPQHF. As DNA, the CDR3 is TGTGCCAGCAGAGTCAGCCTAAGTCAGCCCCAGCATTTT.

The chain employs TRBV14 and TRBJ2-1, with TRBD2 identical over 8 bases. Germline V CDR1 and CDR2: SGHDN, FVKESK. V gave up 1 base and J gave up 6 bases; unmatched junction bases: 14. CDR3 size: 18 residues. The CDR3 reads CASSQASPGLVWANEQFF. The DNA for the CDR3 is TGTGCCAGCAGCCAAGCCTCTCCGGGACTAGTATGGGCCAATGAGCAGTTCTTC.

The chain recombines TRBV7-9 with TRBJ1-6; D unclear. CDR3 length: 15 amino acids. Per germline, CDR1 SEHNR and CDR2 FQNEAQ (reference sequence). The V end lost 3 bases, the J end lost 7 bases, and 13 bases lay between the germline ends. The CDR3 here is CASSLEVGGNSPLHF. In DNA form, the CDR3 reads TGTGCCAGCAGCTTGGAGGTTGGTGGAAATTCACCCCTCCACTTT. The entire variable domain, with the rest obtained from reference TRBV7-9 and TRBJ1-6, is as follows: DTGVSQNPRHKITKRGQNVTFRCDPISEHNRLYWYRQTLGQGPEFLTYFQNEAQLEKSRLLSDRFSAERPKGSFSTLEIQRTEQGDSAMYLCASSLEVGGNSPLHFGNGTRLTVT.

The rearrangement links TRBV19 to TRBJ1-4; perhaps TRBD1 as D (6 bases). The CDR3 spans 17 residues. V was clipped by 5 bases and J by 8 bases, with 24 bases between them. Germline V gene data show CDR1 as LNHDA and CDR2 as SQIVND (reference sequence). In DNA form, the CDR3 reads TGTGCCAGTAGTCCCCAGGGGTGGGGCAGTGGGCGAGAAAAACTGTTTTTT. Translated: CASSPQGWGSGREKLFF.

V gene TRBV7-9 combines with J gene TRBJ1-2; 9 nucleotides align to TRBD1. The germline V gene has CDR1 SEHNR and CDR2 FQNEAQ (reference sequence). The CDR3 totals 15 residues. V lost 5 bases, J lost 4 bases, and 8 bases stayed unmatched. The CDR3 protein is CASSRPDRGLYGYTF. Here the CDR3 DNA reads TGTGCCAGCAGCCGACCGGACAGGGGCCTCTATGGCTACACCTTC.

This rearrangement joins TRBV10-3 to TRBJ2-5; no definite D call. CDR1 is ENHRY and CDR2 is SYGVKD in the germline V gene. This CDR3 is built from 12 residues. The ends were cut back, 3 bases at V and 5 bases at J, with 7 bases in the middle. CDR3 bases: TGTGCCATCAGTGAAGTGGACGAGACCCAGTACTTC. This gives the protein CAISEVDETQYF.

The V call is TRBV6-1, the J call TRBJ1-2, with TRBD1 matching 7 bases. CDR3 size: 15 residues. Germline CDR1 reads MNHNS; CDR2 reads SASEGT. The V gene end was trimmed by 1 base and the J gene end by 6 bases; junction bases not matched to a gene: 8. The CDR3 region is CASSEGRQGINGYTF. CDR3 nucleotides: TGTGCCAGCAGTGAAGGGAGACAGGGAATAAATGGCTACACCTTC.